The following is a TCR beta chain sequence with its context. Trimming stripped 1 base from V and 1 base from J, with 2 bases between. This CDR3 comprises 13 residues. Germline loops: CDR1 SGHVS, CDR2 FNYEAQ. The sample belongs to a study of T cells in tumors after PD-1 blockade. Study-level background: Either cemiplimab 350 mg every 2 weeks or pembrolizumab 200 mg every 3 weeks was given. Some patients also took daily vismodegib 150 mg during anti-PD-1 treatment.

TCRdb keeps only in-frame clones here, not all; method: immunoSEQ multiplex PCR. The sample lists about 47,000 clones; just under 80% were seen once. V is TRBV7-6 and J is TRBJ2-1; D is ambiguous. The receptor was isolated from a human donor with basal cell carcinoma. The starting material was PBMCs, obtained before anti-PD-1 treatment. The CDR3: CASSLGSYNEQFF. CDR3 bases: TGTGCCAGCAGCTTAGGGTCCTACAATGAGCAGTTCTTC.